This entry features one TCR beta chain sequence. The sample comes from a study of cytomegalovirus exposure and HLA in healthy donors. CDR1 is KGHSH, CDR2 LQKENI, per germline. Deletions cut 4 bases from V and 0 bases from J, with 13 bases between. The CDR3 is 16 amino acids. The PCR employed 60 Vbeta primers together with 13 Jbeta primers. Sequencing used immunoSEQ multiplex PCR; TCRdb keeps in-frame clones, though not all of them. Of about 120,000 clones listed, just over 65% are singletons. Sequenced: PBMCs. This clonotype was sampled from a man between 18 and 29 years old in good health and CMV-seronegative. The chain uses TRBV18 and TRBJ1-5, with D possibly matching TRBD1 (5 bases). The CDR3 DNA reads TGTGCCAGCTCACTCCAGGGCCTCAATAGCAATCAGCCCCAGCATTTT. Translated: CASSLQGLNSNQPQHF.